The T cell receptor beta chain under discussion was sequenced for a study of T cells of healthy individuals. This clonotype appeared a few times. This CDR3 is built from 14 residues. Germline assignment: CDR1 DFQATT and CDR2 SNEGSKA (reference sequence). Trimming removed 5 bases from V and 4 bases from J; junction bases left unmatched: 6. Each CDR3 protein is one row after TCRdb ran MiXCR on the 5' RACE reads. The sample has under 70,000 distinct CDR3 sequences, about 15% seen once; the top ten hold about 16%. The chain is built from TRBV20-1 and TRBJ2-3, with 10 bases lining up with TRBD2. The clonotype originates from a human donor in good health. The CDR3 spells CSADKREGSDTQYF. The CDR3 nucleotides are TGCAGTGCTGATAAGCGGGAGGGCTCAGATACGCAGTATTTT.